A selection of T cell receptor beta chains follows, all from one sample in a study of T cells in Graves' hyperthyroidism and ophthalmopathy. TCRdb re-called the multiplex PCR reads through MiXCR, storing one row per CDR3 protein. The sample includes about 350,000 distinct CDR3 sequences, approximately 15% of them seen just once. The sequencing sample was made of blood. Receptors originate from a woman younger than 45 with Graves' hyperthyroidism. The conserved cysteine and the conserved F or W are not part of the CDR3 here.

j_call v_call cdr3_aa
TRBJ2-2 TRBV6-1 ASSPDWTSFNGELF
TRBJ2-1 TRBV15 ATSPRGTSGNEQF
TRBJ2-1 TRBV2 ASSRDFTVDEQF
TRBJ1-1 TRBV29-1 SAEQGVNTEAF
TRBJ2-7 TRBV29-1 SVIAGASYEQY
TRBJ1-1 TRBV20-1 SASLTAISEAF
TRBJ1-2 TRBV7-9 ASSLTLYGYT
TRBJ2-7 TRBV6-1 ASGVSHSSYEQY
TRBJ2-1 TRBV4-3 ASSQDGLESYNEQF
TRBJ2-7 TRBV12-3/TRBV12-4 ASSHSGGSYEQY
TRBJ1-2 TRBV7-8 ASSRGQLKTYGYT
TRBJ2-4 TRBV20-1 SARVGGQWDVFEY
TRBJ1-1 TRBV12-5 ASGLVSVGLGGAF
TRBJ1-4 TRBV7-2 ASSLAGGGAAEKLF
TRBJ1-5 TRBV19 ASSRLGRQNSNQPQH
TRBJ1-2 TRBV29-1 SVEGFTQGLYGYT
TRBJ2-7 TRBV6-1 ASILQGGNFYEQY
TRBJ1-1 TRBV28 ASSFRGRTTEAF
TRBJ2-1 TRBV11-2 ASSWTRVGEQF
TRBJ1-1 TRBV19 ATNRDRGLNTEAF
TRBJ2-2 TRBV9 ASSVESIGRVTGELF
TRBJ1-1 TRBV2 ASRGTGDTEAF
TRBJ2-7 TRBV9 ASSVGGSTYEQY
TRBJ2-5 TRBV11-2 ASSLDFGRGQETQY
TRBJ2-3 TRBV20-1 SARQASTDTQY
TRBJ1-3 TRBV20-1 SAATVDSGNTIY
TRBJ2-2 TRBV28 ASRISGNTGELF
TRBJ2-1 TRBV3-1 ASSPGSSNEQF
TRBJ2-7 TRBV12-3/TRBV12-4 ASSRLAGSYEQY
TRBJ2-5 TRBV12-5 ASRQEGQETQY
TRBJ1-2 TRBV19 ASLQGASGYT
TRBJ2-3 TRBV4-3 ASSQALTTDTQY
TRBJ2-3 TRBV9 ASSPRGGSGTDTQY
TRBJ2-1 TRBV20-1 SASGARPSYNEQF
TRBJ2-1 TRBV28 ASTSYSWGSSYNEQF
TRBJ2-7 TRBV6-1 ASSHARGLSYEQY
TRBJ2-7 TRBV12-3/TRBV12-4 ASFFYRGAGYEQY
TRBJ2-3 TRBV20-1 SAPGEFSTDTQY
TRBJ1-2 TRBV7-8 ASSSTGGRYGYT
TRBJ2-3 TRBV20-1 SARETAPDTQY
TRBJ2-2 TRBV30 AWSKPAGTGELF
TRBJ2-7 TRBV14 ASSQGPSGRVSYEQY
TRBJ2-1 TRBV30 AWSVASSYNEQF
TRBJ2-1 TRBV20-1 SAYPIVGPYNEQF
TRBJ2-5 TRBV20-1 SVGTFQETQY
TRBJ2-7 TRBV13 ASSLGRQLSYEQY
TRBJ1-1 TRBV6-1 ASSPPLGTEAF
TRBJ1-4 TRBV2 ASSEASGSYEKLF
TRBJ1-2 TRBV6-1 ASSRSVTNYGYT
TRBJ1-1 TRBV27 ASSLEGGGNTEAF
TRBJ2-7 TRBV29-1 SVISRYRADYEQY
TRBJ2-1 TRBV6-5 ASSYSVAGGGHNEQF
TRBJ2-5 TRBV2 ANNMGQQETQY